The clone carrying this T cell receptor beta chain was detected many times. With a much larger clone just one base away, this may be a read error. The data belong to a study of T cells in Graves' hyperthyroidism and ophthalmopathy. TCR beta CDR3 regions were amplified from RNA transcripts. The study used the HTBI primer set for a first-round RT-PCR of the TCR CDR3. TCRdb itself ran the multiplex PCR reads through MiXCR, one entry per CDR3 protein. The table includes 93,000 or so distinct CDR3 sequences, about 50% detected once. The CDR3 runs to 15 residues. Germline V gives CDR1 SGHTA, CDR2 FQGNSA. Sequencing was done on a sample of blood. This clonotype originated in a man in his forties with Graves' hyperthyroidism. The chain recombines TRBV7-2 with TRBJ2-3, with TRBD1 matching 9 bases. The CDR3 reads CASSPGTGKRNTQCF. DNA for the CDR3: TGTGCCAGCAGTCCCGGGACAGGGAAGCGAAATACGCAGTGTTTT.